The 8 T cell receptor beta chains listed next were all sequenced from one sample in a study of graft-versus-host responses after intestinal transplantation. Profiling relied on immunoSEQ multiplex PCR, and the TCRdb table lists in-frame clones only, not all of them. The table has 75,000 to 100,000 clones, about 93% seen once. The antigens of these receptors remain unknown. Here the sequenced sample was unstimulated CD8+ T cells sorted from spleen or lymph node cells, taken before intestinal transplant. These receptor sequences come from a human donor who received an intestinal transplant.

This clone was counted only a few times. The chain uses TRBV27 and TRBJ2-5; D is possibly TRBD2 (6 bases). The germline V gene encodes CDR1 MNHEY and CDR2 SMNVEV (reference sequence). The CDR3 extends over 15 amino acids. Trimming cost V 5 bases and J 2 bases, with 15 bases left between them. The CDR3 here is CASSTGASVQETQYF. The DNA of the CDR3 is TGTGCCAGCAGTACCGGGGCTAGCGTTCAAGAGACCCAGTACTTC.

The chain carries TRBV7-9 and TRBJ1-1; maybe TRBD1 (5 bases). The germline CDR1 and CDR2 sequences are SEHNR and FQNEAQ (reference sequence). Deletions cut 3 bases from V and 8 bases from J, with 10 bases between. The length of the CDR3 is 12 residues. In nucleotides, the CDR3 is TGTGCCAGCAGCTTGGGCTCAGGGGAAGCTTTCTTT. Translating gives CASSLGSGEAFF.

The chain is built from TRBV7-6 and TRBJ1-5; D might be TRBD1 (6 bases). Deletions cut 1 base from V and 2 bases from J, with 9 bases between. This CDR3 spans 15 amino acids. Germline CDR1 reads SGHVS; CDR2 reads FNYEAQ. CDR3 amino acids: CASSLGEGGNQPQHF. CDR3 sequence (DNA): TGTGCCAGCAGCTTAGGAGAGGGGGGCAATCAGCCCCAGCATTTT. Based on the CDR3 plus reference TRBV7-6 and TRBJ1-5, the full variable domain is GAGVSQSPRYKVTKRGQDVALRCDPISGHVSLYWYRQALGQGPEFLTYFNYEAQQDKSGLPNDRFSAERPEGSISTLTIQRTEQRDSAMYRCASSLGEGGNQPQHFGDGTRLSIL.

The CDR3 spells CASSYEGPGVLETQYF. The DNA of the CDR3 is TGTGCCAGCAGTTACGAGGGGCCAGGGGTGCTGGAGACCCAGTACTTC. V usage is TRBV6-6 and J usage is TRBJ2-5, with a tentative D call TRBD1 (6 bases). The V and J ends lost 2 bases and 5 bases respectively, with 18 bases between them. The CDR3 totals 16 residues. From germline, CDR1 is MNHNY and CDR2 SVGAGI (reference sequence).

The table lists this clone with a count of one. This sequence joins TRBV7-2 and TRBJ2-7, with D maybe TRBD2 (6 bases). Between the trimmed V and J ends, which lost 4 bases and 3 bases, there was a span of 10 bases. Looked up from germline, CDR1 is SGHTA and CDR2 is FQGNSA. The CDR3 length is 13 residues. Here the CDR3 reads CASSSISGYEQYF. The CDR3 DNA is TGTGCCAGCAGCTCCATTAGCGGCTACGAGCAGTACTTC. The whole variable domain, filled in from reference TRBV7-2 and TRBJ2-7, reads GAGVSQSPSNKVTEKGKDVELRCDPISGHTALYWYRQSLGQGLEFLIYFQGNSAPDKSGLPSDRFSAERTGGSVSTLTIQRTQQEDSAVYLCASSSISGYEQYFGPGTRLTVT.

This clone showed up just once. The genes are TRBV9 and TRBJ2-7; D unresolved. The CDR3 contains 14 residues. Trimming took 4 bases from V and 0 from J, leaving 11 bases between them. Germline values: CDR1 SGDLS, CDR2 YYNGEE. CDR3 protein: CASSPAGSSYEQYF. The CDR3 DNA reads TGTGCCAGCAGCCCGGCAGGTAGCTCCTACGAGCAGTACTTC.

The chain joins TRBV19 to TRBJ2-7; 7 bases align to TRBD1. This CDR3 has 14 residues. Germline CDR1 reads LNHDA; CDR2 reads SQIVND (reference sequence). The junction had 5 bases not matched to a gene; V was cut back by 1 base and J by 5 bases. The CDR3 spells CASSIAHTGDEQYF. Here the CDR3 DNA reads TGTGCCAGTAGTATAGCCCATACAGGGGACGAGCAGTACTTC. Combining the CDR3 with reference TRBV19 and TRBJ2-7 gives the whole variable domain DGGITQSPKYLFRKEGQNVTLSCEQNLNHDAMYWYRQDPGQGLRLIYYSQIVNDFQKGDIAEGYSVSREKKESFPLTVTSAQKNPTAFYLCASSIAHTGDEQYFGPGTRLTVT.

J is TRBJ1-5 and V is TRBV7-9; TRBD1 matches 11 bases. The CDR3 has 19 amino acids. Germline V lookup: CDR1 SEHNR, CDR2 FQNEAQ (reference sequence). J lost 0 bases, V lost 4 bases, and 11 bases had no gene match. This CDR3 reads CASSWDPGQGEYSNQPQHF. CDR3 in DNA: TGTGCCAGCAGCTGGGACCCGGGACAGGGGGAGTATAGCAATCAGCCCCAGCATTTT. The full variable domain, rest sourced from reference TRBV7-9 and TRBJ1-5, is DTGVSQNPRHKITKRGQNVTFRCDPISEHNRLYWYRQTLGQGPEFLTYFQNEAQLEKSRLLSDRFSAERPKGSFSTLEIQRTEQGDSAMYLCASSWDPGQGEYSNQPQHFGDGTRLSIL.